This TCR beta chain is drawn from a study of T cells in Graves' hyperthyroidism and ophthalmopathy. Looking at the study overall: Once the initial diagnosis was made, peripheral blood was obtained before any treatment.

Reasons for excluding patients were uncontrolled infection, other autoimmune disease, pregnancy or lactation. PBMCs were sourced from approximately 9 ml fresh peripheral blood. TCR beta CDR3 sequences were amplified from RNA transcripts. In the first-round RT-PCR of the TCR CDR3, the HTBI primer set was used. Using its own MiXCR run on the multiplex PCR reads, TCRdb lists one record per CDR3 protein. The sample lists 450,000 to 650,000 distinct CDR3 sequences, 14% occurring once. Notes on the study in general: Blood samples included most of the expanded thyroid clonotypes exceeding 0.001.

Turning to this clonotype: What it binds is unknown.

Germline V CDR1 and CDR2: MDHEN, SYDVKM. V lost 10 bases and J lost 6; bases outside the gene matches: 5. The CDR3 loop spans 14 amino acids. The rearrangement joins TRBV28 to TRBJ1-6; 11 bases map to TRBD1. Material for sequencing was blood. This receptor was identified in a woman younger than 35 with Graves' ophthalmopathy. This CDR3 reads CATMDRGRNSPLHF. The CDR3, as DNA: TGTGCCACCATGGACAGGGGGCGTAATTCACCCCTCCACTTT. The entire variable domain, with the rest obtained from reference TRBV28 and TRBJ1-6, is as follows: DVKVTQSSRYLVKRTGEKVFLECVQDMDHENMFWYRQDPGLGLRLIYFSYDVKMKEKGDIPEGYSVSREKKERFSLILESASTNQTSMYLCATMDRGRNSPLHFGNGTRLTVT.